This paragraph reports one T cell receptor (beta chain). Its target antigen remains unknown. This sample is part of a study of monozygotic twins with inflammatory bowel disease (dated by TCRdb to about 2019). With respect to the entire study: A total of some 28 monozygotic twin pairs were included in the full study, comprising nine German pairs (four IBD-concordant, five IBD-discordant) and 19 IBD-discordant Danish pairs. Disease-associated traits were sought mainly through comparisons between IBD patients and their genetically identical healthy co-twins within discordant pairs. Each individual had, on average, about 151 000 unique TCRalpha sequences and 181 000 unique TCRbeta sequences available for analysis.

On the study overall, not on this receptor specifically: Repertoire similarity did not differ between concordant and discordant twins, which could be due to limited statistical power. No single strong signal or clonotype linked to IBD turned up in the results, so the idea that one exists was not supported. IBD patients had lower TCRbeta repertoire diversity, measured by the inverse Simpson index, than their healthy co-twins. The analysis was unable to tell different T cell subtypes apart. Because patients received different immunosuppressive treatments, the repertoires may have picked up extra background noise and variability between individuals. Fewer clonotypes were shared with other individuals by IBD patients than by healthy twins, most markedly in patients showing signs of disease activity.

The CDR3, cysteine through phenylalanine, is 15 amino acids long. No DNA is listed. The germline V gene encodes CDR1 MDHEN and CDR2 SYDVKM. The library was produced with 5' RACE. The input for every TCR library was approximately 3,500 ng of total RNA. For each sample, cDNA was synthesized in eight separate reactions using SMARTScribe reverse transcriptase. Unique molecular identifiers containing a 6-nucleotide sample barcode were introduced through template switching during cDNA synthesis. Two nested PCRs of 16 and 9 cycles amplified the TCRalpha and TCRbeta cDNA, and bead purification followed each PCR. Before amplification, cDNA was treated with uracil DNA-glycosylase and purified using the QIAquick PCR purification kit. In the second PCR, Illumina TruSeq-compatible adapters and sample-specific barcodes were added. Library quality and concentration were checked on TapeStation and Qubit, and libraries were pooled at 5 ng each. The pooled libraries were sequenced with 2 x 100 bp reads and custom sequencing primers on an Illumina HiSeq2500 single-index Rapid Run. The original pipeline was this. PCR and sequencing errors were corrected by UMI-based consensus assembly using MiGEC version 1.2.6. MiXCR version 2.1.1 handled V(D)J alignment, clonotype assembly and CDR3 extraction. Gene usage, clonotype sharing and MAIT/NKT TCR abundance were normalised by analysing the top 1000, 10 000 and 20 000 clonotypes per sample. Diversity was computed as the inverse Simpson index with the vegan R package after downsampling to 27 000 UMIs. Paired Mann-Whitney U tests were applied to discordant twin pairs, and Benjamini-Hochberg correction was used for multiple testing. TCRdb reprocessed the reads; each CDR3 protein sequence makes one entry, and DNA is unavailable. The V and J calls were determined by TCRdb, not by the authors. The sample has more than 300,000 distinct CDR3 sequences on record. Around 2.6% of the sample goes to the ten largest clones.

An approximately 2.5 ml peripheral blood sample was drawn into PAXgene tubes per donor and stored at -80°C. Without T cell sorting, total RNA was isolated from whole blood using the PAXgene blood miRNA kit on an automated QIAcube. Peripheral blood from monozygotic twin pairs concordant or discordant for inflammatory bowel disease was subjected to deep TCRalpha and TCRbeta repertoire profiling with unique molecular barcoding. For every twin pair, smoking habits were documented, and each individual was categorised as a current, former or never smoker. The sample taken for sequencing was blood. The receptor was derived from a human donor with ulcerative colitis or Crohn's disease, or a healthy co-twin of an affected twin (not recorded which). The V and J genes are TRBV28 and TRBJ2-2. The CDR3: CASSSPWKNTGELFF.